Below, 22 T cell receptor beta chains from the same sample are listed, as sequenced in a study of PD-1 blockade in mismatch repair-deficient tumors. Assay used: immunoSEQ multiplex PCR; TCRdb lists only in-frame clones, some missing. The repertoire includes some 100,000 clones, over 65% of them detected once, and approximately 6.5% sits in the top ten. Sequences were derived from peripheral blood, sampled approximately 8 months after starting pembrolizumab. These receptors came from an adult with mismatch repair-deficient cancer.

The chain is built from TRBV14 and TRBJ1-2; D is possibly TRBD1 (6 bases). This CDR3 comprises 15 residues. V lost 4 bases and J lost 6, with 18 bases in between. Looked up from germline, CDR1 is SGHDN and CDR2 is FVKESK. The CDR3 reads CASSRYYQGQDGYTF. In nucleotides, the CDR3 is TGTGCCAGCAGCCGCTATTATCAGGGGCAGGATGGCTACACCTTC.

This clone was counted between two and nine times. The chain links TRBV14 to TRBJ2-7; the match to TRBD2 covers 9 bases. The CDR3 spans 15 residues. Germline lookup yields CDR1 SGHDN and CDR2 FVKESK. V shed 4 bases and J 3 bases; nucleotides not matched to a gene: 7. The chain's CDR3 is CASSPSGGRDYEQYF. CDR3 bases: TGTGCCAGCAGCCCCTCGGGCGGGAGGGACTACGAGCAGTACTTC.

This clone turned up a few times. A single base separates this from a much larger clone, so it may be a read error. The sample has other DNA sequences that encode this CDR3 too. The genes are TRBV5-6 and TRBJ2-7, with 11 nucleotides matching TRBD2. With 2 bases clipped from V and 4 bases from J, the junction kept 2 bases outside the gene matches. This CDR3 is 14 amino acids long. Germline loops: CDR1 SGHDT, CDR2 YYEEEE. The CDR3 nucleotides are TGTGCCAGCAGCTTCGGGACTAGCGGTTACGAGCAGTACTTC. Protein: CASSFGTSGYEQYF.

The chain uses TRBV5-6 and TRBJ2-7, with no clear D. Trimming took off 0 bases at V and 0 bases at J, with 13 bases between the two ends. This CDR3 has 16 amino acids. Per germline, CDR1 SGHDT and CDR2 YYEEEE. CDR3 nucleotide sequence: TGTGCCAGCAGCTTGGACGTGGGAAGATTCTCCTACGAGCAGTACTTC. It is translated as CASSLDVGRFSYEQYF.

The chain uses TRBV4-3 and TRBJ1-2, with D possibly being TRBD1 (6 bases). The CDR3 totals 15 residues. The germline V gene encodes CDR1 LGHNA and CDR2 YSLEER. The germline V and J ends were trimmed by 3 bases and 4 bases, with 15 bases remaining between them. The CDR3 region has the DNA TGCGCCAGCAGCCAGGGGGGGCTCCTCTCCTATGGCTACACCTTC. Translated, it gives CASSQGGLLSYGYTF.

The chain carries TRBV30 and TRBJ1-1; D ambiguous. Germline assignment: CDR1 GTSNPN and CDR2 SVGIG (reference sequence). The CDR3 loop spans 11 amino acids. The germline V and J ends were trimmed by 4 bases and 9 bases, with 12 bases remaining between them. This CDR3 is CAWKRREKAFF. CDR3 coding DNA: TGTGCCTGGAAAAGGCGAGAGAAAGCTTTCTTT. The variable domain in full, with the rest retrieved from reference TRBV30 and TRBJ1-1, is SQTIHQWPATLVQPVGSPLSLECTVEGTSNPNLYWYRQAAGRGLQLLFYSVGIGQISSEVPQNLSASRPQDRQFILSSKKLLLSDSGFYLCAWKRREKAFFGQGTRLTVV.

This chain uses TRBV25-1 with TRBJ1-4, with unresolved D. Between the trimmed V and J ends, which lost 0 bases and 8 bases, there was a span of 19 bases. CDR1 and CDR2 from the germline V gene are MGHDK and SYGVNS. CDR3 size: 17 residues. The CDR3 is CASSEYVTPPRSEKLFF. The CDR3 coding sequence is TGTGCCAGCAGTGAATACGTGACACCCCCAAGAAGCGAAAAACTGTTTTTT.

This chain joins TRBV6-5 and TRBJ1-2, with D unresolved. The CDR3 length is 12 residues. Germline loops: CDR1 MNHEY, CDR2 SVGAGI. Deletions cut 5 bases from V and 6 bases from J, with 10 bases between. The CDR3 DNA reads TGTGCCAGCAGTCCGACGGGCAATGGCTACACCTTC. Amino acid sequence: CASSPTGNGYTF.

The V gene is TRBV6-1, the J gene TRBJ2-7; D uncertain. The V and J ends lost 5 bases and 7 bases respectively, with 21 bases between them. The CDR3 length is 15 residues. CDR1 MNHNS and CDR2 SASEGT come from the germline V gene. The CDR3 DNA reads as TGTGCCAGCAGTATTAGCCTGGAGATTACATGGGAGCAGTACTTC. This sequence encodes CASSISLEITWEQYF.

CDR3 sequence reads: CSAFNNNEQFF. The CDR3 region has the DNA TGCAGTGCTTTCAATAACAATGAGCAGTTCTTC. The V gene is TRBV20-1, the J gene TRBJ2-1; no definite D call. The CDR3 spans 11 residues. V dropped 5 bases and J dropped 5 bases, with 7 bases sitting between them. Germline loops: CDR1 DFQATT, CDR2 SNEGSKA (reference sequence).

The rearrangement links TRBV2 to TRBJ2-5; D possibly matches TRBD1 or TRBD2 (5 bases each). The V and J ends lost 7 bases and 4 bases respectively, with 13 bases between them. Germline loops: CDR1 SNHLY, CDR2 FYNNEI. The CDR3 consists of 13 residues. The DNA for the CDR3 is TGTGCCAGCAATTGGGACGGTGGAGAGACCCAGTACTTC. This translates into CASNWDGGETQYF. The full variable domain, completed using reference TRBV2 and TRBJ2-5, is EPEVTQTPSHQVTQMGQEVILRCVPISNHLYFYWYRQILGQKVEFLVSFYNNEISEKSEIFDDQFSVERPDGSNFTLKIRSTKLEDSAMYFCASNWDGGETQYFGPGTRLLVL.

This chain connects TRBV7-2 to TRBJ1-2, with D possibly TRBD1 on 5 matching bases. This CDR3 contains 14 residues. The V gene lost 1 base and the J gene lost 4 bases, with 10 bases spanning the gap. The germline CDR1 and CDR2 sequences are SGHTA and FQGNSA. CDR3 region: CASSLVRGAYGYTF. The CDR3 nucleotides are TGTGCCAGCAGCTTAGTTCGGGGCGCCTATGGCTACACCTTC.

The chain has TRBV27 and TRBJ2-7; either TRBD1 or TRBD2 may supply D (5 bases each). This CDR3 has 15 amino acids. Germline assignment: CDR1 MNHEY and CDR2 SMNVEV (reference sequence). Trimming took off 1 base at V and 2 bases at J, with 12 bases between the two ends. The CDR3 is CASSLFSGSPYEQYF. Written as DNA, the CDR3 is TGTGCCAGCAGTTTATTCTCAGGGAGCCCCTACGAGCAGTACTTC.

V is TRBV15 and J is TRBJ2-7, with D perhaps TRBD1 (6 bases). The length of the CDR3 is 18 residues. V was shortened by 0 bases and J by 2 bases, with 20 bases between the two germline ends. CDR1 and CDR2 (germline): LNHNV, YYDKDF (reference sequence). CDR3 DNA sequence: TGTGCCACCAGCAGAGAGTTCAAAGCGTCGGACAGAGCCTACGAGCAGTACTTC. Translated: CATSREFKASDRAYEQYF.

V is TRBV5-1 and J is TRBJ2-5; tentatively, D is TRBD1 or TRBD2 (6 bases each). Trimming left V 4 bases short and J 5 bases short, with 15 bases between. Germline V gene lookup returns CDR1 SGHRS and CDR2 YFSETQ. This CDR3 comprises 14 residues. The CDR3 loop reads CASSPWGADETQYF. The CDR3 region has the DNA TGCGCCAGCAGCCCGTGGGGGGCCGACGAGACCCAGTACTTC.

The chain is built from TRBV27 and TRBJ2-1; 9 nucleotides match TRBD2. Per germline, CDR1 MNHEY and CDR2 SMNVEV (reference sequence). The junction had 6 bases not matched to a gene; V was cut back by 6 bases and J by 3 bases. The CDR3 spans 15 residues. CDR3 in amino acids: CASSLSTSGYNEQFF. The CDR3 DNA sequence: TGTGCCAGCAGCCTCTCGACTAGCGGCTACAATGAGCAGTTCTTC.

The rearrangement links TRBV5-1 to TRBJ1-2, with D uncertain. Trimming pared 5 bases from V and 2 bases from J, leaving 10 bases between. CDR1 SGHRS and CDR2 YFSETQ come from the germline V gene. The CDR3 runs 13 residues. CDR3 sequence reads: CASSSTGNYGYTF. CDR3 in DNA: TGCGCCAGCAGTTCCACTGGGAACTATGGCTACACCTTC.

The chain carries TRBV5-1 and TRBJ2-5; no reliable D call. Trimming cost V 0 bases and J 1 base, with 4 bases left between them. Germline V gives CDR1 SGHRS, CDR2 YFSETQ. The CDR3 contains 13 residues. Here the CDR3 reads CASSLDIQETQYF. CDR3 DNA sequence: TGCGCCAGCAGCTTGGATATCCAAGAGACCCAGTACTTC.

The chain has TRBV4-2 and TRBJ2-7; the D call may be TRBD1 or TRBD2 (5 bases each). The germline CDR1 and CDR2 sequences are LGHNA and YNFKEQ. V was cut by 5 bases and J by 3 bases, with 20 bases left in between. The CDR3 sequence is 16 residues long. DNA for the CDR3: TGTGCCAGCAGCAACAGCCGGGACCTCTCCTTCTACGAGCAGTACTTC. Amino acid sequence: CASSNSRDLSFYEQYF.

The rearrangement uses TRBV13 and TRBJ2-7, with 7 bases that match TRBD2. CDR1 PRHDT and CDR2 FYEKMQ come from the germline V gene (reference sequence). There are 14 residues in the CDR3. V was clipped by 5 bases and J by 1 base; unmatched bases: 5. The CDR3 reads CASSLRTRSYEQYF. CDR3 nucleotides: TGTGCCAGCAGCCTCCGGACTAGATCCTACGAGCAGTACTTC.

A single count supports this clone. V is TRBV11-3 and J is TRBJ1-1; D not resolved. The germline gives CDR1 SGHNT, CDR2 YENEEA. The CDR3 totals 14 residues. Between the trimmed V and J ends, which lost 3 bases and 2 bases, there was a span of 10 bases. The CDR3 region has the DNA TGTGCCAGCAGCTTTCAAGGGATCAACACTGAAGCTTTCTTT. Its translation is CASSFQGINTEAFF.

The V call is TRBV14, the J call TRBJ1-1, with a possible D match to TRBD1 (5 bases). Trimming took off 2 bases at V and 0 bases at J, with 10 bases between the two ends. The CDR3 contains 15 residues. Germline CDR1 is SGHDN and CDR2 is FVKESK. The CDR3 sequence is CASSQRRGLNTEAFF. The CDR3, as DNA: TGTGCCAGCAGCCAACGGCGGGGCTTGAACACTGAAGCTTTCTTT.